These 30 T cell receptor beta chains were sequenced from one sample in a study of T-cell reconstitution after alpha-beta-depleted transplantation in children. This sample's TCRbeta library carried unique molecular identifier barcodes. TCRdb independently ran MiXCR on the PCR reads; one entry per CDR3 protein. The repertoire includes 450,000 to 600,000 distinct CDR3 sequences, over 25% of them detected once, and less than 2.5% sits in the top ten. The material was PBMCs from the stem cell graft donor, obtained from the stem cell graft. These receptors originate from a human donor who donated a stem cell graft to a child with aplastic anemia.

This clonotype was observed a single time. The V call is TRBV10-3, the J call TRBJ2-5; 7 bases fit TRBD1. Germline V gene data show CDR1 as ENHRY and CDR2 as SYGVKD. The CDR3 sequence is 13 residues long. The junction had 5 bases not matched to a gene; V was cut back by 6 bases and J by 4 bases. DNA of the CDR3: TGTGCCATCAGCCAGACAGGGCGAGAGACCCAGTACTTC. It specifies CAISQTGRETQYF.

The table lists this clonotype with a few counts. V usage is TRBV29-1 and J usage is TRBJ2-3, with unresolved D. The ends were cut back, 2 bases at V and 0 bases at J, with 3 bases in the middle. The CDR3 is made up of 12 amino acids. CDR1 is SQVTM and CDR2 is ANQGSEA in the germline V gene. CDR3 residues: CSVEFSTDTQYF. The CDR3 region has the DNA TGCAGCGTTGAATTTAGCACAGATACGCAGTATTTT.

This clonotype was found a few times. The V and J genes are TRBV29-1 and TRBJ2-7; TRBD1 aligns across 9 bases. The germline gives CDR1 SQVTM, CDR2 ANQGSEA. J lost 3 bases, V lost 4 bases, and 1 base had no gene match. This CDR3 contains 12 residues. DNA for the CDR3: TGCAGCGTTGTGGGACAGGGCTACGAGCAGTACGTC. Protein product: CSVVGQGYEQYV.

In DNA, the CDR3 is TGCAGTGCTAGGGTAGCGGGAGGGCCCTGGTACGAGCAGTACTTC. Its protein is CSARVAGGPWYEQYF. The V gene is TRBV20-1, the J gene TRBJ2-7; 11 nucleotides align to TRBD2. After removal of 3 bases from V and 4 bases from J, the junction contained 8 bases not matched to a gene. The CDR3 extends over 15 amino acids. Per germline, CDR1 DFQATT and CDR2 SNEGSKA (reference sequence).

Only a few counts were recorded for this clonotype. The chain carries TRBV21-1 and TRBJ2-7; TRBD2, as called in the table, went unchecked against the DNA. TRBV21-1 is recorded as a pseudogene. The CDR3 covers 14 residues. The CDR3, as DNA: TGTGCCAGCAGATTAGGACTAGCGGGAGTATCCCAGTACTTC. It encodes CASRLGLAGVSQYF.

The gene calls are TRBV7-2 and TRBJ2-2, with 7 bases aligning to TRBD2. Trimming at V came to 2 bases and at J to 4 bases, leaving 10 bases not matched to a gene. The CDR3 is made up of 17 amino acids. Germline lookup yields CDR1 SGHTA and CDR2 FQGNSA. The CDR3: CASSLTYAGVGTGELFF. CDR3 DNA sequence: TGTGCCAGCAGCTTAACGTATGCGGGAGTCGGCACCGGGGAGCTGTTTTTT.

The sample holds a few counts of this clonotype. J is TRBJ1-1 and V is TRBV18; D is uncertain. The CDR3 has 13 residues. The V end was cut by 0 bases, the J end by 4 bases, with 6 bases between. CDR1 is KGHSH, CDR2 LQKENI, per germline. In DNA form, the CDR3 reads TGTGCCAGCTCACCACCGTGGGGCACTGAAGCTTTCTTT. Its translation is CASSPPWGTEAFF.

This rearrangement joins TRBV15 to TRBJ2-2; no firm D call. Germline CDR1 LNHNV, CDR2 YYDKDF (reference sequence). The length of the CDR3 is 15 residues. Trimming cost V 0 bases and J 7 bases, with 12 bases left between them. The CDR3 spells CATSRDYLGIGELFF. CDR3 nucleotides: TGTGCCACCAGCAGAGATTATTTGGGTATCGGGGAGCTGTTTTTT.

V gene TRBV7-9 combines with J gene TRBJ2-1; 11 bases are shared with TRBD2. The CDR3 totals 17 residues. J gave up 5 bases and V 8 bases, and 14 bases lay outside the gene matches. Germline V gene sequence: CDR1 SEHNR, CDR2 FQNEAQ (reference sequence). CDR3 amino acids: CASVGGLSGRADNEQFF. The DNA of the CDR3 is TGTGCCAGCGTAGGGGGCCTTAGCGGGAGGGCCGACAATGAGCAGTTCTTC.

The table lists this clonotype with a few counts. The V and J genes are TRBV9 and TRBJ2-7; D might be TRBD1 (5 bases). Germline lookup yields CDR1 SGDLS and CDR2 YYNGEE. There are 15 residues in the CDR3. Trimming took 3 bases from V and 3 from J, leaving 16 bases between them. CDR3 residues: CASSAAPGPVYEQYF. The CDR3 bases are TGTGCCAGCAGCGCGGCGCCAGGGCCCGTCTACGAGCAGTACTTC.

This clonotype was found a few times. The genes are TRBV29-1 and TRBJ2-7; D remains unclear. CDR1 SQVTM and CDR2 ANQGSEA come from the germline V gene. This CDR3 region has 13 residues. V shed 6 bases and J shed 4 bases, with 16 bases lying between them. The CDR3, as DNA: TGCAGCGTGACCGGTGGTGGGGATTACGAGCAGTACTTC. Protein: CSVTGGGDYEQYF.

This clonotype occurred a few times. The chain combines TRBV6-5 with TRBJ1-1, with D tentatively TRBD1 (6 bases). The CDR3 sequence is 17 residues long. The V gene's germline CDR1 is MNHEY and CDR2 SVGAGI. V lost 0 bases and J lost 5, with 19 bases in between. In DNA, the CDR3 is TGTGCCAGCAGTTACTCGAATTGGGGGGCTCCTGAGACTGAAGCTTTCTTT. Translated, it gives CASSYSNWGAPETEAFF.

The CDR3 sequence is CSARDSSRGIADTQYF. DNA for the CDR3: TGCAGTGCTAGAGATAGTAGTAGGGGGATCGCAGATACGCAGTATTTT. The V gene is TRBV20-1, the J gene TRBJ2-3; D is possibly TRBD1 (6 bases). V shed 0 bases and J shed 4 bases, with 17 bases lying between them. The germline V gene encodes CDR1 DFQATT and CDR2 SNEGSKA (reference sequence). The CDR3 is 16 residues long.

This clonotype has more than one count but fewer than ten. V and J are TRBV12-3 or TRBV12-4 and TRBJ1-5; unclear D gene. With 5 bases removed from V and 3 bases from J, the gap between germline ends came to 5 bases. This CDR3 contains 12 residues. CDR3 sequence reads: CASSKDNQPQHF. The CDR3, as DNA: TGTGCCAGCAGTAAGGACAATCAGCCCCAGCATTTT.

This clonotype was observed a handful of times. This chain uses TRBV7-2 with TRBJ2-1; unclear D gene. Trimming cost V 4 bases and J 4 bases, with 11 bases left between them. CDR1 is SGHTA, CDR2 FQGNSA, per germline. The CDR3 sequence is 14 residues long. In DNA, the CDR3 is TGTGCCAGCAGCTCTGCCCCCTCGTACAATGAGCAGTTCTTC. It translates to CASSSAPSYNEQFF.

The rearrangement links TRBV7-3 to TRBJ2-2; 7 bases are a match to TRBD1. Germline CDR1 SGHTA, CDR2 FQGTGA. V dropped 5 bases and J dropped 7; count of bases not matched to a gene: 7. CDR3 length equals 14 residues. CDR3 in amino acids: CASSPVGGYGELFF. Here the CDR3 DNA reads TGTGCCAGCAGCCCCGTAGGGGGCTACGGGGAGCTGTTTTTT.

The V call is TRBV9, the J call TRBJ1-1; weak D call: TRBD1 (5 bases). V lost 2 bases to trimming and J lost 1 base, with 12 bases between them. CDR1 and CDR2 (germline): SGDLS, YYNGEE. The CDR3 covers 15 residues. The chain's CDR3 is CASSVGGRQNTEAFF. The CDR3, as DNA: TGTGCCAGCAGCGTGGGGGGGAGACAGAACACTGAAGCTTTCTTT.

The chain couples TRBV5-1 to TRBJ2-1; 9 nucleotides align to TRBD1. Germline V lookup: CDR1 SGHRS, CDR2 YFSETQ. V was pared by 0 bases and J by 9 bases, with 7 bases of the junction left unmatched. The CDR3 extends over 15 amino acids. The CDR3 DNA follows: TGCGCCAGCAGCTTGGAGGGGACAGGGAATCGTGAGCAGTTCTTC. Residues: CASSLEGTGNREQFF.

The chain uses TRBV24-1 and TRBJ1-1; no reliable D call. The V gene lost 1 base and the J gene lost 5 bases, with 7 bases spanning the gap. The CDR3 runs 13 residues. Germline loops: CDR1 KGHDR, CDR2 SFDVKD. The CDR3 protein is CATSDFGKTEAFF. CDR3 bases: TGTGCCACCAGTGATTTCGGTAAAACTGAAGCTTTCTTT.

This clonotype turned up a few times. The V call is TRBV5-1, the J call TRBJ1-3, with 9 bases aligning to TRBD1. The CDR3 length is 16 residues. The V gene's germline CDR1 is SGHRS and CDR2 YFSETQ. The J segment lost 2 bases and the V segment lost 5 bases, leaving 8 bases of the junction unmatched. This chain's CDR3 is CASSSWTGAAGNTIYF. The CDR3 DNA follows: TGCGCCAGCAGTTCTTGGACAGGGGCAGCTGGAAACACCATATATTTT.

In this sample, this clonotype turned up many times. The chain has TRBV5-6 and TRBJ1-1; the D is unclear. Germline values: CDR1 SGHDT, CDR2 YYEEEE. The CDR3 length is 13 residues. V was trimmed by 6 bases and J by 4 bases, leaving 13 bases between them. CDR3: CASTSGVGTEAFF. As DNA, the CDR3 is TGTGCCAGCACATCAGGCGTTGGCACTGAAGCTTTCTTT.

This chain links TRBV6-1 with TRBJ2-2; D may be TRBD1 (6 bases). Germline CDR1 and CDR2: MNHNS and SASEGT. Trimming removed 6 bases at V and 7 bases at J, with 15 bases between. This CDR3 has 14 amino acids. The CDR3 coding sequence is TGTGCCAGCAGCGCCGACAGGTTCCTCGGGGAGCTGTTTTTT. Its protein product is CASSADRFLGELFF.

In this sample, this clonotype turned up a few times. The chain uses TRBV4-3 and TRBJ2-5; 7 nucleotides agree with TRBD2. The CDR3 runs to 16 residues. Germline CDR1 reads LGHNA; CDR2 reads YSLEER. The V gene end was trimmed by 3 bases and the J gene end by 5 bases; junction bases not matched to a gene: 12. The CDR3 bases are TGCGCCAGCAGCCACGAAAAGGGAGGGCCACGGGAGACCCAGTACTTC. It specifies CASSHEKGGPRETQYF.

The chain recombines TRBV5-1 with TRBJ1-4; 8 bases agree with TRBD1. The V and J ends lost 5 bases and 6 bases, in that order; junction bases with no gene match: 6. The V gene's germline CDR1 is SGHRS and CDR2 YFSETQ. This CDR3 has 14 residues. The CDR3: CASRDRGGDEKLFF. CDR3 bases: TGCGCCAGCAGAGACAGGGGTGGTGATGAAAAACTGTTTTTT.

The chain carries TRBV20-1 and TRBJ1-2; 7 nucleotides align to TRBD1. The CDR3 is made up of 13 amino acids. The ends lost 7 bases at V and 5 bases at J; junction bases unmatched: 10. Per germline, CDR1 DFQATT and CDR2 SNEGSKA (reference sequence). CDR3 coding DNA: TGCAGTGGTATCGCAGGGACAGCATATGGCTACACCTTC. Its translation: CSGIAGTAYGYTF.

The V call is TRBV6-5, the J call TRBJ2-3, with TRBD1 matching over 9 bases. There are 15 residues in the CDR3. Unmatched junction bases numbered 6, after V lost 4 bases and J lost 4 bases. The V gene's germline CDR1 is MNHEY and CDR2 SVGAGI. The CDR3 nucleotides read TGTGCCAGCAGTTTGGGACAGGGTCGAGCAGATACGCAGTATTTT. Its translation: CASSLGQGRADTQYF.

This clonotype was seen a handful of times. This chain uses TRBV20-1 with TRBJ1-5; TRBD1 agrees at 9 bases. V lost 6 bases and J lost 3; bases outside the gene matches: 9. The CDR3 covers 15 residues. CDR1 DFQATT and CDR2 SNEGSKA come from the germline V gene (reference sequence). The CDR3 coding sequence is TGCAGTGCCACCCCCGGACAGGGGTTCAATCAGCCCCAGCATTTT. Residues: CSATPGQGFNQPQHF.

The CDR3 reads CATSRNPRGDTEAFF. As DNA, the CDR3 is TGTGCCACCAGCAGAAACCCCCGGGGTGACACTGAAGCTTTCTTT. This chain uses TRBV15 with TRBJ1-1; D is unresolved. This CDR3 spans 15 amino acids. Germline CDR1 reads LNHNV; CDR2 reads YYDKDF (reference sequence). Trimming took 2 bases from V and 3 from J, leaving 13 bases between them.

The V and J genes are TRBV6-5 and TRBJ1-6; D ambiguous. The CDR3 contains 15 residues. CDR1 is MNHEY and CDR2 is SVGAGI in the germline V gene. V gave up 0 bases and J gave up 5 bases, with 8 bases separating them. The CDR3 reads CASSYSSRDNSPLHF. CDR3 bases: TGTGCCAGCAGTTACTCGAGTCGGGATAATTCACCCCTCCACTTT.

V gene TRBV7-9 combines with J gene TRBJ2-2, with a possible D match to TRBD2 (6 bases). Deletions cut 4 bases from V and 7 bases from J, with 10 bases between. This CDR3 region has 13 residues. Germline V gene data show CDR1 as SEHNR and CDR2 as FQNEAQ (reference sequence). The CDR3 is CASSSEGNGELFF. The DNA for the CDR3 is TGTGCCAGCAGCTCGGAGGGGAACGGGGAGCTGTTTTTT.